This TCR beta chain was captured by sequencing in a study of post-analysis software for immune sequencing data. Turning to the study itself: There were relapsing-remitting, secondary progressive and progressive-relapsing multiple sclerosis among the disease courses included.

Prepared libraries of TCR beta cDNA carried unique molecular identifiers. TCRdb processed the PCR reads anew with MiXCR; each CDR3 protein has one entry. The sample includes roughly 180,000 distinct CDR3 sequences, 25% to 35% of them seen just once. Germline CDR1 and CDR2: KGHSH and LQKENI. The V gene end was trimmed by 4 bases and the J gene end by 3 bases; junction bases not matched to a gene: 6. The CDR3 sequence is 15 residues long. Study-level results: Samples from a shared batch, those prepared together, strongly co-clustered by F measure. In patients, five or six TRBV segments were more frequent than in controls, with TRBV5-6, TRBV5-1 and TRBV20-1 among them. Versus controls, multiple sclerosis patients showed significantly lower diversity (normalized Chao1).

Only a few counts were recorded for this clonotype. Its antigen is undetermined. The origin of this receptor is a girl under 18 with multiple sclerosis. The chain employs TRBV18 and TRBJ2-1; 7 nucleotides match TRBD2. The source material was blood. The CDR3 loop is CASSRGLPYYNEQFF. CDR3 coding DNA: TGTGCCAGCTCACGGGGACTACCCTACTACAATGAGCAGTTCTTC.